One sample yielded the 6 T cell receptor beta chains listed below, sequenced in a study of cytomegalovirus exposure and HLA in healthy donors. Primers for the PCR totalled 60 Vbeta and 13 Jbeta. The protocol was immunoSEQ multiplex PCR, while the TCRdb copy is restricted to in-frame clones and leaves out a portion. Among 130,000 to 150,000 clones listed, less than 80% were seen once. Sequencing was performed on PBMCs. Source of these receptors: a woman aged 50 to 60 in good health and CMV-seropositive.

This clone has a single count. V usage is TRBV28 and J usage is TRBJ2-5; no clear D gene. V was cut by 5 bases and J by 5 bases, with 12 bases left in between. The CDR3 extends over 13 amino acids. The germline V gene has CDR1 MDHEN and CDR2 SYDVKM. For the CDR3, the DNA is TGTGCCAGCAGTCCCCCCCCCGTGGAGACCCAGTACTTC. This encodes CASSPPPVETQYF.

The chain recombines TRBV21-1 with TRBJ2-7; the table's TRBD1 call for D was not verified on the DNA. TRBV21-1 is a documented pseudogene. The CDR3 is 15 amino acids. Written as DNA, the CDR3 is TGTGCCAGCAGCCTCCGACAGGGGGCCACCTACGAGCAGTACTTC. Its protein product is CASSLRQGATYEQYF.

V gene TRBV6-1 combines with J gene TRBJ1-2; 12 bases match TRBD1. This CDR3 contains 18 residues. V dropped 2 bases and J dropped 1; count of bases not matched to a gene: 8. Germline V gene sequence: CDR1 MNHNS, CDR2 SASEGT. CDR3 coding DNA: TGTGCCAGCAGTGAACTTAGGGACAGGGGGCGAGTTAACTATGGCTACACCTTC. Amino acids: CASSELRDRGRVNYGYTF.

This chain connects TRBV11-1 to TRBJ2-5, with 9 positions matching TRBD1. The J call is doubtful: the DNA matches TRBJ2-7 better. The CDR3 runs to 14 residues. In germline, CDR1 is SGHAT, CDR2 FQDESV (reference sequence). CDR3 sequence: CASSPRDRDYEQYF. As DNA, the CDR3 is TGTGCCAGCAGCCCCCGGGACAGGGACTACGAGCAGTACTTC.

About this clone itself: One junction end disagrees with the germline gene, perhaps due to a read error. The chain links TRBV10-2 to TRBJ2-7, with TRBD1 matching 9 bases. CDR3 size: 15 residues. Germline assignment: CDR1 WSHSY and CDR2 SAAADI. For the CDR3, the DNA is TGCGTCAGCAGCGACAGGGGGAAAATATCCTACGAGCAGTACTTC. This gives the protein CVSSDRGKISYEQYF.

CDR3 protein: CASSLEPSGGNEQFF. The CDR3 DNA sequence: TGTGCCAGCAGCTTAGAACCTAGCGGGGGCAATGAGCAGTTCTTC. The V call is TRBV7-3, the J call TRBJ2-1; 10 bases are shared with TRBD2. The CDR3 loop spans 15 amino acids. In germline, CDR1 is SGHTA, CDR2 FQGTGA. With V trimmed by 2 bases and J by 6 bases, 4 bases remained unmatched.